This T cell receptor (beta chain) appears in the sequencing data of a study of type 1 regulatory T cells. Study background: T-allo10 is a Tr1-enriched, alloantigen-specific CD4 T cell product made in vitro.

TCRdb recomputed calls from the reads with MiXCR, one row per CDR3 protein. The sample gives over 55,000 distinct CDR3 sequences, 50% to 70% of which show up once; less than 8.5% is in the top ten. The CDR3 has 18 amino acids. V lost 4 bases, J lost 3 bases, and 7 bases stayed unmatched. Germline V gives CDR1 SGHDT, CDR2 YYEEEE. Graft donor-derived T-allo10 cells were described as host-alloantigen-specific, anergic, and alloantigen-specifically suppressive. This clonotype appeared once. Its antigen is not known. The receptor's source is a human donor in good health. Input material: cultured T cells, either the whole culture or a sorted T cell fraction (not recorded which). As to subset: Tr1-enriched cell product generated in vitro against host alloantigens. J is TRBJ2-1 and V is TRBV5-6; TRBD2 agrees at 16 bases. CDR3 sequence reads: CASSPGLAGGSLYNEQFF. The CDR3 DNA reads TGTGCCAGCAGCCCGGGACTAGCGGGAGGGAGCCTCTACAATGAGCAGTTCTTC.